This TCR beta chain was sequenced in a study of blood T cell repertoires in COVID-19. The overall study: Italy, Spain and the United States were the sources of the convalescent and acute COVID-19 samples. PBMCs, B-cell-depleted T cells, or T cells provided the cDNA or gDNA that made up the material.

With 10 bases clipped from V and 5 bases from J, the junction kept 10 bases outside the gene matches. The CDR3 contains 13 residues. Produced via immunoSEQ multiplex PCR; TCRdb's table is partial and in-frame only. The sample has around 78,000 clones; over 80% are singletons. The chain uses TRBV12-3 or TRBV12-4 and TRBJ2-7; TRBD2 matches 8 bases. The source is a human donor in a cohort sampled during active COVID-19. Source material: peripheral blood. CDR3 nucleotides: TGTGCCACAGGCGAAGCGGGGGTGGACGAGCAGTACTTC. Residues: CATGEAGVDEQYF.